This entry lists 6 T cell receptor beta chains sequenced from one sample in a study of cytomegalovirus exposure and HLA in healthy donors. Profiled with immunoSEQ multiplex PCR; TCRdb holds only in-frame clones, not every one. This table holds more than 200,000 clones, approximately 84% found once. Sequenced: PBMCs. The receptors were sampled from a man younger than 30 in good health and CMV-seropositive.

The chain uses TRBV7-6 and TRBJ2-5; D unresolved. The CDR3 spans 12 residues. Germline CDR1 and CDR2: SGHVS and FNYEAQ. V shed 5 bases and J shed 1 base, with 5 bases lying between them. The CDR3 sequence is CASSRPQETQYF. CDR3 nucleotides: TGTGCCAGCAGCCGACCCCAAGAGACCCAGTACTTC.

The J gene is TRBJ2-1, the V gene TRBV30, with a possible D match to TRBD2 (5 bases). The CDR3 has 12 amino acids. From germline, CDR1 is GTSNPN and CDR2 SVGIG (reference sequence). V lost 7 bases to trimming and J lost 4 bases, with 11 bases between them. The CDR3 loop is CALFSGYNEQFF. CDR3 DNA sequence: TGTGCCTTATTTTCGGGGTACAATGAGCAGTTCTTC. Full variable domain (missing parts from reference TRBV30 and TRBJ2-1): SQTIHQWPATLVQPVGSPLSLECTVEGTSNPNLYWYRQAAGRGLQLLFYSVGIGQISSEVPQNLSASRPQDRQFILSSKKLLLSDSGFYLCALFSGYNEQFFGPGTRLTVL.

This clone was counted once. V usage is TRBV27 and J usage is TRBJ2-1; 12 nucleotides match TRBD2. The germline V gene has CDR1 MNHEY and CDR2 SMNVEV (reference sequence). The V gene end was trimmed by 5 bases and the J gene end by 5 bases; junction bases not matched to a gene: 7. This CDR3 contains 16 residues. The CDR3 loop is CASSPRLAGENNEQFF. In DNA form, the CDR3 reads TGTGCCAGCAGTCCTCGACTAGCGGGGGAAAACAATGAGCAGTTCTTC.

The gene calls are TRBV9 and TRBJ2-3; 11 bases align to TRBD2. CDR1 is SGDLS, CDR2 YYNGEE, per germline. The CDR3 is 16 residues long. With V trimmed by 2 bases and J by 5 bases, 7 bases remained unmatched. The CDR3 nucleotides are TGTGCCAGCAGCGTTCAGGGGCTAGCGGGAGGAGATACGCAGTATTTT. It encodes CASSVQGLAGGDTQYF.

This chain links TRBV7-7 with TRBJ2-7; D is uncertain. The CDR3 covers 14 residues. Per germline, CDR1 SSHAT and CDR2 FNYEAQ (reference sequence). The V end lost 5 bases, the J end lost 3 bases, and 14 bases lay between the germline ends. CDR3 region: CASSGKGSFYEQYF. CDR3 bases: TGTGCCAGCAGCGGAAAGGGCAGCTTCTACGAGCAGTACTTC. The variable domain in full, completed from reference TRBV7-7 and TRBJ2-7, reads GAGVSQSPRYKVTKRGQDVTLRCDPISSHATLYWYQQALGQGPEFLTYFNYEAQPDKSGLPSDRFSAERPEGSISTLTIQRTEQRDSAMYRCASSGKGSFYEQYFGPGTRLTVT.

This chain joins TRBV28 and TRBJ1-5; unclear D gene. The CDR3 totals 15 residues. The germline CDR1 and CDR2 sequences are MDHEN and SYDVKM. Deletions cut 4 bases from V and 0 bases from J, with 10 bases between. The CDR3 coding sequence is TGTGCCAGCAGTTCAGGTCCTGATAGCAATCAGCCCCAGCATTTT. It yields the protein CASSSGPDSNQPQHF.